Following are 13 T cell receptor beta chains from one sample sequenced in a study of regulatory T cells in long-lasting Graves disease. Construction of the TCR beta libraries employed iRepertoire HTBI primers in conjunction with Arm-PCR of CDR3 regions. Each CDR3 protein is one row after TCRdb ran MiXCR on the multiplex PCR reads. The table has almost 350,000 distinct CDR3 sequences, roughly a fifth seen once; the top ten hold 29%. Time point specified: persistent/refractory GD, antithyroid drugs over 5 years with positive TRAb. Scientists built the TCR library using RNA that was extracted from PBMCs. The sequencing here drew on peripheral blood mononuclear cells (PBMCs), taken when the disease was refractory, from a patient treated with antithyroid drugs. The source is a female donor with Graves disease.

This clonotype was found many times. The chain couples TRBV12-3 or TRBV12-4 to TRBJ2-6; 10 positions match TRBD1. The ends lost 6 bases at V and 0 bases at J; junction bases unmatched: 5. The CDR3 runs to 17 residues. The CDR3 region has the DNA TGTGCCAGCAGCCGGGACAGGGGACGCTCTGGGGCCAACGTCCTGACTTTC. Translating it yields CASSRDRGRSGANVLTF.

This clonotype showed up many times. The CDR3 loop reads CASSPPGDYEQYF. In nucleotides, the CDR3 is TGTGCCAGCAGCCCCCCCGGGGACTACGAGCAGTACTTC. V usage is TRBV7-9 and J usage is TRBJ2-7; TRBD2 is a possible D gene (5 bases). CDR1 SEHNR and CDR2 FQNEAQ come from the germline V gene (reference sequence). There are 13 residues in the CDR3. Trimming removed 5 bases at V and 3 bases at J, with 11 bases between.

In this sample, this clonotype turned up many times. V gene TRBV29-1 combines with J gene TRBJ1-1; 8 nucleotides agree with TRBD1. J was trimmed by 0 bases and V by 6 bases; bases with no gene match: 3. CDR1 is SQVTM and CDR2 is ANQGSEA in the germline V gene. The CDR3 spans 13 residues. CDR3 sequence (DNA): TGCAGCGTGATGACAGGGGTGAACACTGAAGCTTTCTTT. Its protein is CSVMTGVNTEAFF. The full variable domain, in which reference TRBV29-1 and TRBJ1-1 provide the parts outside the CDR3, is SAVISQKPSRDICQRGTSLTIQCQVDSQVTMMFWYRQQPGQSLTLIATANQGSEATYESGFVIDKFPISRPNLTFSTLTVSNMSPEDSSIYLCSVMTGVNTEAFFGQGTRLTVV.

This clonotype has at least ten counts. The chain carries TRBV20-1 and TRBJ2-7, with 14 bases aligning to TRBD2. CDR1 DFQATT and CDR2 SNEGSKA come from the germline V gene (reference sequence). With 5 bases clipped from V and 7 bases from J, the junction kept 13 bases outside the gene matches. The CDR3 runs 16 residues. The CDR3 region has the DNA TGCAGTGCTTTCGGACTAGCGGGAGGCGAAGGTTGGGAGCAGTACTTC. It translates to CSAFGLAGGEGWEQYF.

The chain couples TRBV5-1 to TRBJ1-5, with D perhaps TRBD1 (6 bases). V shed 6 bases and J shed 4 bases, with 14 bases lying between them. Germline V gene data show CDR1 as SGHRS and CDR2 as YFSETQ. The CDR3 totals 14 residues. CDR3 sequence reads: CASTTGPGNQPQHF. The CDR3 bases are TGCGCCAGCACGACAGGACCGGGGAATCAGCCCCAGCATTTT.

J is TRBJ2-1 and V is TRBV30, with 12 bases lining up with TRBD2. CDR1 is GTSNPN, CDR2 SVGIG, per germline (reference sequence). The ends lost 0 bases at V and 7 bases at J; junction bases unmatched: 13. The CDR3 extends over 18 amino acids. This chain's CDR3 is CAWSVAPGLAGLWNEQFF. The CDR3 nucleotides are TGTGCCTGGAGTGTAGCCCCGGGACTAGCGGGCCTCTGGAATGAGCAGTTCTTC.

This clonotype was counted many times. The chain carries TRBV12-3 or TRBV12-4 and TRBJ2-5; the D gene is possibly TRBD2 (6 bases). The CDR3 is 13 amino acids. Trimming shortened V by 6 bases and J by 4 bases, and 12 bases separated the two germline ends. CDR3: CASRSRRGETQYF. In nucleotides, the CDR3 is TGTGCCAGCAGATCCCGGAGGGGAGAGACCCAGTACTTC.

This clonotype was seen ten or more times. V usage is TRBV3-1 and J usage is TRBJ2-4; 10 bases align to TRBD2. Germline values: CDR1 LGHDT, CDR2 YNNKEL (reference sequence). The length of the CDR3 is 16 residues. The V gene end was trimmed by 5 bases and the J gene end by 7 bases; junction bases not matched to a gene: 11. The CDR3 here is CASSYPTSGFGNIQYF. The CDR3 region has the DNA TGTGCCAGCAGCTACCCGACTAGCGGGTTCGGTAACATTCAGTACTTC.

This rearrangement joins TRBV7-9 to TRBJ1-1, with 10 bases matching TRBD1. The CDR3 consists of 17 residues. J was trimmed by 0 bases and V by 1 base; bases with no gene match: 5. Germline V gene data show CDR1 as SEHNR and CDR2 as FQNEAQ (reference sequence). CDR3 sequence reads: CASSLVGTGEMNTEAFF. DNA for the CDR3: TGTGCCAGCAGCTTAGTAGGGACAGGGGAAATGAACACTGAAGCTTTCTTT.

This clonotype was seen at least ten times. The CDR3 sequence is CASSDTGDYGYTF. The CDR3 DNA follows: TGCGCCAGCAGTGACACAGGGGACTATGGCTACACCTTC. J is TRBJ1-2 and V is TRBV10-2; 7 bases are shared with TRBD1. V shed 3 bases, J shed 3 bases, and the junction held 1 base outside the gene matches. The CDR3 covers 13 residues. CDR1 is WSHSY and CDR2 is SAAADI in the germline V gene.

This clonotype was counted many times. The genes are TRBV5-6 and TRBJ2-5, with D unclear. CDR1 SGHDT and CDR2 YYEEEE come from the germline V gene. The CDR3 runs 12 residues. V lost 1 base, J lost 4 bases, and 5 bases lay in between. The CDR3 coding sequence is TGTGCCAGCAGCTTGTTGGGAGAGACCCAGTACTTC. Its translation: CASSLLGETQYF.

The chain carries TRBV28 and TRBJ2-7; 7 nucleotides align to TRBD2. Germline-derived CDR1 and CDR2 are MDHEN and SYDVKM. CDR3 size: 16 residues. V dropped 1 base and J dropped 2; count of bases not matched to a gene: 8. CDR3 loop: CASSLYAGEGTYEQYF. The DNA of the CDR3 is TGTGCCAGCAGTTTATACGCGGGAGAGGGTACCTACGAGCAGTACTTC.

About this clonotype: This may come from a read error, since a much larger clone is one base off. The rearrangement uses TRBV2 and TRBJ2-5; D is possibly TRBD1 (5 bases). The CDR3 contains 13 residues. CDR1 is SNHLY and CDR2 is FYNNEI in the germline V gene. The CDR3 nucleotides read TGTGCCAGCAGTGAACAGGGTGTGGAGATCCAGTACTTC. Translating it yields CASSEQGVEIQYF.